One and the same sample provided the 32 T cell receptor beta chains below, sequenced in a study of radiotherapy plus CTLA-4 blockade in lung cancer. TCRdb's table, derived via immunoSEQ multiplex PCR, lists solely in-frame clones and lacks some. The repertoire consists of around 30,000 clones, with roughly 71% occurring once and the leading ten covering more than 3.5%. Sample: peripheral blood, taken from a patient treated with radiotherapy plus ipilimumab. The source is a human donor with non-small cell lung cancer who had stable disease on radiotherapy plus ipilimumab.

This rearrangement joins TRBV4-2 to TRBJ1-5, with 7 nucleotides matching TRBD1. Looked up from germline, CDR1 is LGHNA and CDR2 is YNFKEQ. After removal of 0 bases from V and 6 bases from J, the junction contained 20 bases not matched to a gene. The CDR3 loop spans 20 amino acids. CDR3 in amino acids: CASSQDLRGPLRFAVQPQHF. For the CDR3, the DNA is TGTGCCAGCAGCCAAGATTTGAGGGGGCCTCTTCGGTTTGCGGTTCAGCCCCAGCATTTT.

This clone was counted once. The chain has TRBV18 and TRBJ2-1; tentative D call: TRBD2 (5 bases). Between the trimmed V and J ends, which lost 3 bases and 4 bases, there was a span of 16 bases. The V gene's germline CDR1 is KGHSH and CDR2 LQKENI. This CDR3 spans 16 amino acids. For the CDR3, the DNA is TGTGCCAGCTCACCTGGAGGAAGGGTAATATACAATGAGCAGTTCTTC. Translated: CASSPGGRVIYNEQFF.

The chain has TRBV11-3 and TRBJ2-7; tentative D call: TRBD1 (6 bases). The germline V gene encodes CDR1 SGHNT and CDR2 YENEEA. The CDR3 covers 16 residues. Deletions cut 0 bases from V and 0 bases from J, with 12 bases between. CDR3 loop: CASSLESSGASYEQYF. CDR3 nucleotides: TGTGCCAGCAGCTTAGAGTCGTCAGGGGCCTCCTACGAGCAGTACTTC.

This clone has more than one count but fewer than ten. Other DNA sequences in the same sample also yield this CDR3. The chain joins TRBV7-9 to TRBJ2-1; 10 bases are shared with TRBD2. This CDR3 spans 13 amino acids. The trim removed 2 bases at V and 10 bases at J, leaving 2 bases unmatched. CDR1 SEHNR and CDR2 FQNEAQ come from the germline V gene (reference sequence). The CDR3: CASSLSGRAEQFF. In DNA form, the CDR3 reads TGTGCCAGCAGCTTAAGCGGGAGGGCCGAGCAGTTCTTC.

The CDR3 bases are TGTGCCAGCAGTTTATCGGAGTTAGGGGGACGGCCTAACTATGGCTACACCTTC. Protein product: CASSLSELGGRPNYGYTF. The gene calls are TRBV27 and TRBJ1-2, with D perhaps TRBD1 (6 bases). The V end was cut by 0 bases, the J end by 0 bases, with 17 bases between. Germline V gene lookup returns CDR1 MNHEY and CDR2 SMNVEV (reference sequence). The CDR3 runs to 18 residues.

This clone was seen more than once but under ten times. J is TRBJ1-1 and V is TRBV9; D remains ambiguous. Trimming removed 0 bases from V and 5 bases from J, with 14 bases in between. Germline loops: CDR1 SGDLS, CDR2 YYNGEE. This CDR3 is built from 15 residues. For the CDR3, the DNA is TGTGCCAGCAGCGTAGTCATGGCCATCCGGACTGAAGCTTTCTTT. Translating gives CASSVVMAIRTEAFF.

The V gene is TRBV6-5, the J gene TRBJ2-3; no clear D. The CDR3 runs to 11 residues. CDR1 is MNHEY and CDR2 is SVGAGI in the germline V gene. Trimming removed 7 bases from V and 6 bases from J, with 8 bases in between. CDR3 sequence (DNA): TGTGCCAGCACCGGTCTGGATACGCAGTATTTT. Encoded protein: CASTGLDTQYF.

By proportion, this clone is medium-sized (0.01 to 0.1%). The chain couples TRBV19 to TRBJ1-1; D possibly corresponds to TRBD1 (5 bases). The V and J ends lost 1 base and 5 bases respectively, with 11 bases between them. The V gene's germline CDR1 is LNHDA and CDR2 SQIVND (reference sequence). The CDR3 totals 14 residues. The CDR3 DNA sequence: TGTGCCAGTAGTATAGCGGCGGGGGGTACTGAAGCTTTCTTT. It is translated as CASSIAAGGTEAFF. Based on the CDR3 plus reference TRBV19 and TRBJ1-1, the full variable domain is DGGITQSPKYLFRKEGQNVTLSCEQNLNHDAMYWYRQDPGQGLRLIYYSQIVNDFQKGDIAEGYSVSREKKESFPLTVTSAQKNPTAFYLCASSIAAGGTEAFFGQGTRLTVV.

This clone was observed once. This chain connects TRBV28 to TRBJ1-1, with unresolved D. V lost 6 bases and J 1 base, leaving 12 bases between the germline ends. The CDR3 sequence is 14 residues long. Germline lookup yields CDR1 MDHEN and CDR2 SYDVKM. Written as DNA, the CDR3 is TGTGCCAGCAGCCTCGGACGGCAGAACACTGAAGCTTTCTTT. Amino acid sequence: CASSLGRQNTEAFF.

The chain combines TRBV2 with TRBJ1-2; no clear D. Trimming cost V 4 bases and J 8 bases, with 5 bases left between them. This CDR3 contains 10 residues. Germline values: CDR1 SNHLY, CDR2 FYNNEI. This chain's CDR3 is CASSAWGYTF. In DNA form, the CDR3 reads TGTGCCAGCAGTGCCTGGGGCTACACCTTC.

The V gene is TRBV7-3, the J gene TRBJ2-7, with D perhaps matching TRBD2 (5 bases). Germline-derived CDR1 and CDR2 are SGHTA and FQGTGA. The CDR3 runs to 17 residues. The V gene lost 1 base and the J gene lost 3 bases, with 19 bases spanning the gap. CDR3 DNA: TGTGCCAGCAGCTTAAAGCCCTCTAGCCCCGGGCACTACGAGCAGTACTTC. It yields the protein CASSLKPSSPGHYEQYF.

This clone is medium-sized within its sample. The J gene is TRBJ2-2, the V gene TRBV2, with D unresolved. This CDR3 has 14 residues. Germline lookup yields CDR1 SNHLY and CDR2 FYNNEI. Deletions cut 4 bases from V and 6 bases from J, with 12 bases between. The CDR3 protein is CASSASGLAGELFF. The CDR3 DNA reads TGTGCCAGCAGTGCTTCTGGGCTGGCCGGGGAGCTGTTTTTT. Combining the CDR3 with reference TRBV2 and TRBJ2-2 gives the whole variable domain EPEVTQTPSHQVTQMGQEVILRCVPISNHLYFYWYRQILGQKVEFLVSFYNNEISEKSEIFDDQFSVERPDGSNFTLKIRSTKLEDSAMYFCASSASGLAGELFFGEGSRLTVL.

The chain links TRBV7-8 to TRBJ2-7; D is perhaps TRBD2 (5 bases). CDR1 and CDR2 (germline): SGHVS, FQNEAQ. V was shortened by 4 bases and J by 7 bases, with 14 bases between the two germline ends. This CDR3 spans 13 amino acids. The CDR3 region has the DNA TGTGCCAGCAGCTCAGCGGTAGGGAGTGAGCAGTACTTC. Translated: CASSSAVGSEQYF.

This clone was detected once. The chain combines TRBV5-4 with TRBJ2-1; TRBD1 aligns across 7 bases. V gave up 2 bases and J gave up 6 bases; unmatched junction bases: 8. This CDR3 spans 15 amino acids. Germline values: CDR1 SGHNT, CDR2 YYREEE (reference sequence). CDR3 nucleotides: TGTGCCAGCAGCTTAACCCGACAGGGCGGCAATGAGCAGTTCTTC. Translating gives CASSLTRQGGNEQFF.

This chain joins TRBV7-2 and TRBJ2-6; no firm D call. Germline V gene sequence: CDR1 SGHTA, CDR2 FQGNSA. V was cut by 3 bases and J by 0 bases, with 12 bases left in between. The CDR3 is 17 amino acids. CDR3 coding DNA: TGTGCCAGCAGCTTGGCCAGTTCCGACTCTGGGGCCAACGTCCTGACTTTC. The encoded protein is CASSLASSDSGANVLTF.

DNA for the CDR3: TGTGCCAGCAGCCTGGCGGGCGGCGAGACCCAGTACTTC. Translating gives CASSLAGGETQYF. The V and J genes are TRBV5-4 and TRBJ2-5; D possibly corresponds to TRBD2 (5 bases). V lost 4 bases, J lost 5 bases, and 12 bases lay in between. The CDR3 covers 13 residues. The V gene's germline CDR1 is SGHNT and CDR2 YYREEE (reference sequence).

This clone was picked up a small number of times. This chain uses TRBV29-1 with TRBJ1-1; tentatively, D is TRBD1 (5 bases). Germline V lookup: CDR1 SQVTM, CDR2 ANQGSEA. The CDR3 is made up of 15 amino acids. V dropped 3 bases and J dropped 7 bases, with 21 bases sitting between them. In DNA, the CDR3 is TGCAGCGTTGACGGGGGTTTTTCAGGTGTTATTGAAGCTTTCTTT. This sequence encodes CSVDGGFSGVIEAFF.

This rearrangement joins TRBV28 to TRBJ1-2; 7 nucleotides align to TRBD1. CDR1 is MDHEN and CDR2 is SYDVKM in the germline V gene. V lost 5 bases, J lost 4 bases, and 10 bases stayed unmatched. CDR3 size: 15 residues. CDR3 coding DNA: TGTGCCAGCAGTCAAACCTCAGGGGGGGCCTATGGCTACACCTTC. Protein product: CASSQTSGGAYGYTF.

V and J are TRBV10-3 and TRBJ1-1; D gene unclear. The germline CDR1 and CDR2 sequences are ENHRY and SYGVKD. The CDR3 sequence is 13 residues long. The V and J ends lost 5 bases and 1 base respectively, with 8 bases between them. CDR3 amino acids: CAISRTANTEAFF. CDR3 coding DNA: TGTGCCATCAGTCGAACAGCGAACACTGAAGCTTTCTTT.

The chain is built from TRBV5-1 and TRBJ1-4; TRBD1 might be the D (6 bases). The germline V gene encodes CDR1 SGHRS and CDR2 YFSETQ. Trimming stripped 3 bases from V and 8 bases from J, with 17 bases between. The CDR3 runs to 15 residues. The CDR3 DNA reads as TGCGCCAGCAGCTCGGGGACACCTGGTCGGGAAAAACTGTTTTTT. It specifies CASSSGTPGREKLFF. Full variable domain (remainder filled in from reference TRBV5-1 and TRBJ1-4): KAGVTQTPRYLIKTRGQQVTLSCSPISGHRSVSWYQQTPGQGLQFLFEYFSETQRNKGNFPGRFSGRQFSNSRSEMNVSTLELGDSALYLCASSSGTPGREKLFFGSGTQLSVL.

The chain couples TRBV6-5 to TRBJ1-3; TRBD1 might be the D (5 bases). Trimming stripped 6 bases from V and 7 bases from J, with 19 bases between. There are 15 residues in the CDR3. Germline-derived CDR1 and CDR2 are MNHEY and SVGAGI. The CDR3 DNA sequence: TGTGCCAGCAGCCCTAAGGGGTTTCACGGTAACACCATATATTTT. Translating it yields CASSPKGFHGNTIYF.

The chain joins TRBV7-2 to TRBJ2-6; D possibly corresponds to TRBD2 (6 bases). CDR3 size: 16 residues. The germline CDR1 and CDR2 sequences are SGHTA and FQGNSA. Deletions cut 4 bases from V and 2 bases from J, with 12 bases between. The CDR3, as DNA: TGTGCCAGCAGCTATCGCGGGACTCCTGGGGCCAACGTCCTGACTTTC. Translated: CASSYRGTPGANVLTF.

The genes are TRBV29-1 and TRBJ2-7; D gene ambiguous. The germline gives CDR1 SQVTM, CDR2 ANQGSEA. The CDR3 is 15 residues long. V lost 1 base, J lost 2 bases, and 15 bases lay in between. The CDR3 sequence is CSVEGVGIQTYEQYF. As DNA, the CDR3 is TGCAGCGTTGAAGGGGTAGGGATTCAGACCTACGAGCAGTACTTC.

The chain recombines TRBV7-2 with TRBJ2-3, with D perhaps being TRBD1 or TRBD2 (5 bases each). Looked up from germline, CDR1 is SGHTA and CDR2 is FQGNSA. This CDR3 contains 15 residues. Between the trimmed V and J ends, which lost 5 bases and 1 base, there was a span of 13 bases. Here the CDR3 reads CASSPQGARTDTQYF. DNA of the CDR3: TGTGCCAGCAGCCCCCAGGGAGCACGCACAGATACGCAGTATTTT.

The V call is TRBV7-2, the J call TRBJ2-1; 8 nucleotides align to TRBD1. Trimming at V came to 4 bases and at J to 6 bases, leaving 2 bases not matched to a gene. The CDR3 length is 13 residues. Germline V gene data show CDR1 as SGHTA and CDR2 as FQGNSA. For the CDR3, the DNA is TGTGCCAGCAGCTGGGGACAGGCCAATGAGCAGTTCTTC. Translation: CASSWGQANEQFF. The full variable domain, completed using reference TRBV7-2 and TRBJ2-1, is GAGVSQSPSNKVTEKGKDVELRCDPISGHTALYWYRQSLGQGLEFLIYFQGNSAPDKSGLPSDRFSAERTGGSVSTLTIQRTQQEDSAVYLCASSWGQANEQFFGPGTRLTVL.

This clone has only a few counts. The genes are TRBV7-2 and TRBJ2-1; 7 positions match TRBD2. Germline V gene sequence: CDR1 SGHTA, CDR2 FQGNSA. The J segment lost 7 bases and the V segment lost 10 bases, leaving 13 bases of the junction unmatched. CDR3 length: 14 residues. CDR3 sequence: CATDRGGSSNEQFF. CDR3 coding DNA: TGTGCCACAGATAGGGGCGGGAGTTCAAATGAGCAGTTCTTC.

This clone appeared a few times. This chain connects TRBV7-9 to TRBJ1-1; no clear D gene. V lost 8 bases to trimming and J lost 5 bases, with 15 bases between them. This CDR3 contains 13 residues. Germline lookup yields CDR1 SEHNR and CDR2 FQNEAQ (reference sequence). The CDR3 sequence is CASADGGDTEAFF. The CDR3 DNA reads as TGTGCCAGCGCAGATGGTGGGGATACTGAAGCTTTCTTT.

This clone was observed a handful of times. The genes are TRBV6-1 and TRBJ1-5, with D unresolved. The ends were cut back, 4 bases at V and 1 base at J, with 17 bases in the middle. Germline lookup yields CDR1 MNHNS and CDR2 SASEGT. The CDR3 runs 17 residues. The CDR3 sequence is CASSVPPGLNSNQPQHF. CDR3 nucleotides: TGTGCCAGCAGTGTCCCCCCGGGCCTCAACAGCAATCAGCCCCAGCATTTT.

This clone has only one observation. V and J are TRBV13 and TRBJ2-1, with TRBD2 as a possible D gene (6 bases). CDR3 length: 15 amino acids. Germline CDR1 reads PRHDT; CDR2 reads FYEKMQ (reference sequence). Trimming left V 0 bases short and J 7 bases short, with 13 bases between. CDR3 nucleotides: TGTGCCAGCAGCTTAGGGGAGGGCCCAAGGAATGAGCAGTTCTTC. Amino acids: CASSLGEGPRNEQFF.

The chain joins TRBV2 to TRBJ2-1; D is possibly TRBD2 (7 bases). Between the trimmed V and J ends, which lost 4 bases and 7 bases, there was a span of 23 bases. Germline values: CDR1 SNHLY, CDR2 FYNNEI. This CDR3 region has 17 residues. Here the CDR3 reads CASSGIRGRELGNEQFF. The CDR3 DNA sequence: TGTGCCAGCAGTGGTATACGGGGGCGGGAGTTGGGTAATGAGCAGTTCTTC.

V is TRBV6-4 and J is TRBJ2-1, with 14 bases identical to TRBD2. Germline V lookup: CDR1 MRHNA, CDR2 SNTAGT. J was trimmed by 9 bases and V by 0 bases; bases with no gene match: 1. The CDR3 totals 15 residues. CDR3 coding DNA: TGTGCCAGCAGTGACTCGGGACTAGCGGGAGTTGAGCAGTTCTTC. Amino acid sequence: CASSDSGLAGVEQFF.

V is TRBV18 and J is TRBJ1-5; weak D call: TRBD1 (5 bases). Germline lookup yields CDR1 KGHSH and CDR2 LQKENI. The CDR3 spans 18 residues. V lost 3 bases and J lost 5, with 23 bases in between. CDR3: CASSPVFEAGNLYQPQHF. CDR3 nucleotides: TGTGCCAGCTCACCTGTTTTTGAGGCAGGGAATTTGTATCAGCCCCAGCATTTT.